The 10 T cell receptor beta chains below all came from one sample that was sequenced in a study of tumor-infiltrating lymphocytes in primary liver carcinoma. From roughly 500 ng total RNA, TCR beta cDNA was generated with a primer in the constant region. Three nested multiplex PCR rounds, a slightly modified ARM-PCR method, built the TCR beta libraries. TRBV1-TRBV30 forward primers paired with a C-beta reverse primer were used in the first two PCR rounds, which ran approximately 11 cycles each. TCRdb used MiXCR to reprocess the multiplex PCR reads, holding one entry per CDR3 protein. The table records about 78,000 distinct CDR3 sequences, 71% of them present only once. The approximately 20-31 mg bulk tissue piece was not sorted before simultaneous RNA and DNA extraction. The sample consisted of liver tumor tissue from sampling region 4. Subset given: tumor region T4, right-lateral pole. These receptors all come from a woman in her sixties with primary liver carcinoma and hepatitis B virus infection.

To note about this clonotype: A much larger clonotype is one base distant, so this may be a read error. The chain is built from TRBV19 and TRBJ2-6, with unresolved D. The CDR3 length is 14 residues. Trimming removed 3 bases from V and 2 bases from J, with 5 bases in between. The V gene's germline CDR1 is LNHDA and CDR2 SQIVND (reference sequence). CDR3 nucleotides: TGTGCCAGTAGTATCCTAACTGGGGCCAACGTCCTGACTTTC. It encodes CASSILTGANVLTF.

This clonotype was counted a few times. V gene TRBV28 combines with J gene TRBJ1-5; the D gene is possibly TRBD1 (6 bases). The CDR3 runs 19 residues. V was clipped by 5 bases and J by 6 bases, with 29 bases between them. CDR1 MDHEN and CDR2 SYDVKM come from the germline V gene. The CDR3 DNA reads TGTGCCAGCAGTGGAACCCGGAGACGGGGGGCCACCCGCGGTCAGCCCCAGCATTTT. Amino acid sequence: CASSGTRRRGATRGQPQHF.

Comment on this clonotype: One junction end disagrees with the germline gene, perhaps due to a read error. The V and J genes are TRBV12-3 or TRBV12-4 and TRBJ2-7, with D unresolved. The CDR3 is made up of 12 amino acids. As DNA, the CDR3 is TGTACCAGCAGTTTGGAAGGAAACGAGCAGTACTTC. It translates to CTSSLEGNEQYF.

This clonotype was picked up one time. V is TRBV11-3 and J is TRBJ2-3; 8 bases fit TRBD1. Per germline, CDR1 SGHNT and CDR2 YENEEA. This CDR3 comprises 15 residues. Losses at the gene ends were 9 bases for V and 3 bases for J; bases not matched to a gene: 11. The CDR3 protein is CASRRGDRKTDTQYF. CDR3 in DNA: TGTGCCAGTAGGCGAGGGGACAGGAAAACAGATACGCAGTATTTT.

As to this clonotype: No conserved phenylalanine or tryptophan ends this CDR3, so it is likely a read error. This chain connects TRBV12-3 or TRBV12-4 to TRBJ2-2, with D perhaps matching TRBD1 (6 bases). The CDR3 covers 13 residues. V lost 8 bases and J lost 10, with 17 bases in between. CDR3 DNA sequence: TGTGCCAGCGGGGGCAGGATGGACGAGGAGCTGTTTATT. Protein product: CASGGRMDEELFI.

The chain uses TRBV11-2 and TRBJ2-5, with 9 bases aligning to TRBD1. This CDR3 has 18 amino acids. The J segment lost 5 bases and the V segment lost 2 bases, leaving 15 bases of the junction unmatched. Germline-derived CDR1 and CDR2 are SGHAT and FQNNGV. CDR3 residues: CASSLTSTGGEEAETQYF. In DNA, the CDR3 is TGTGCCAGCAGCTTAACCTCGACAGGGGGGGAAGAAGCGGAGACCCAGTACTTC.

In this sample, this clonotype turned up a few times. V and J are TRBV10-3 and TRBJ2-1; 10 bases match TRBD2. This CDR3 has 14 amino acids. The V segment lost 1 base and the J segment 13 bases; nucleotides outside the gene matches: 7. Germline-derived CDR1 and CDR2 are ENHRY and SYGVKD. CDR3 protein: CAISELSSGSPQFF. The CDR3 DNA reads TGTGCCATCAGTGAGTTGTCTAGCGGGAGTCCCCAGTTCTTC.

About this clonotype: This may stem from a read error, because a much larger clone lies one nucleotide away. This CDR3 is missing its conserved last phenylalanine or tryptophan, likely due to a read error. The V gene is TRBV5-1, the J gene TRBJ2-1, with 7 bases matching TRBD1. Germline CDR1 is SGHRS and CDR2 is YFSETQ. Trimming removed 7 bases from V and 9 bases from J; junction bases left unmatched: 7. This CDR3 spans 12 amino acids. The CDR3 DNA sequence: TGCGCCAGCCAAGACAGGGTTGGTGAGCAGTTCTCC. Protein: CASQDRVGEQFS.

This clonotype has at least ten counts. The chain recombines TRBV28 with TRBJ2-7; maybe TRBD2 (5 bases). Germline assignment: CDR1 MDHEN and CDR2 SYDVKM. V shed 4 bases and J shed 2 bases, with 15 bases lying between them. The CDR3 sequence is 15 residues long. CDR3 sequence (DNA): TGTGCCAGCAGTTCCCCGGGTAGCGAAACCTACGAGCAGTACTTC. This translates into CASSSPGSETYEQYF.

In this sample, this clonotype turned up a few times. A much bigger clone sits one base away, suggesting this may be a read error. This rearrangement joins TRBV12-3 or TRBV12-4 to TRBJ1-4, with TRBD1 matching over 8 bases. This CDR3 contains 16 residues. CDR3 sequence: CACSSGRYGTGEKLFF. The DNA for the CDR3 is TGTGCCTGCAGTTCGGGGAGATACGGGACAGGCGAAAAACTGTTTTTT.